These 31 T cell receptor beta chains originate from one sample sequenced in a study of CD8 T cells in Susac syndrome. RNA totalling about 0.45 to 1 ug underwent reverse transcription with random hexamers. TCRdb called the immunoSEQ multiplex PCR reads again in MiXCR, with one record for every CDR3 protein. The sample includes 150,000 to 200,000 distinct CDR3 sequences, approximately 95% of them seen just once. Sequencing used CD4+ T cells from PBMCs. The receptors shown here come from a human donor in good health.

This chain links TRBV3-1 with TRBJ2-1, with 7 bases fitting TRBD1. CDR1 and CDR2 (germline): LGHDT, YNNKEL (reference sequence). V was clipped by 8 bases and J by 10 bases; unmatched bases: 11. The CDR3 length is 13 residues. CDR3 in amino acids: CASGTDGRGEQFF. CDR3 bases: TGTGCCAGCGGGACAGACGGAAGGGGGGAGCAGTTCTTC.

This clonotype was seen a single time. The V and J genes are TRBV29-1 and TRBJ2-1, with a possible D match to TRBD1 (6 bases). Trimming pared 4 bases from V and 0 bases from J, leaving 16 bases between. The germline gives CDR1 SQVTM, CDR2 ANQGSEA. This CDR3 comprises 16 residues. The CDR3 protein is CSVGPVGQFSYNEQFF. DNA of the CDR3: TGCAGCGTTGGCCCCGTAGGACAGTTCTCCTACAATGAGCAGTTCTTC.

The CDR3 DNA reads as TGTGCCTGGAGTTCTGGTGTACAGACCTATGGCTACACCTTC. Translated: CAWSSGVQTYGYTF. The genes are TRBV30 and TRBJ1-2; D not certain. The V gene lost 2 bases and the J gene lost 4 bases, with 14 bases spanning the gap. Germline CDR1 reads GTSNPN; CDR2 reads SVGIG (reference sequence). CDR3 length equals 14 residues.

Only one count was recorded for this clonotype. The CDR3 sequence: CASRMQNYGYTF. In DNA, the CDR3 is TGTGCCAGCCGTATGCAGAACTATGGCTACACCTTC. V gene TRBV28 combines with J gene TRBJ1-2, with D uncertain. There are 12 residues in the CDR3. Trimming took 8 bases from V and 2 from J, leaving 9 bases between them. Germline loops: CDR1 MDHEN, CDR2 SYDVKM.

The chain carries TRBV7-2 and TRBJ1-1; D ambiguous. Deletions cut 2 bases from V and 6 bases from J, with 4 bases between. Germline CDR1 is SGHTA and CDR2 is FQGNSA. The CDR3 is 11 amino acids. CDR3 nucleotides: TGTGCCAGCAGCTTATTAGCTGAAGCTTTCTTT. Residues: CASSLLAEAFF.

The genes are TRBV15 and TRBJ2-5, with 8 positions matching TRBD1. The CDR3 runs to 15 residues. The J segment lost 2 bases and the V segment lost 1 base, leaving 3 bases of the junction unmatched. Germline values: CDR1 LNHNV, CDR2 YYDKDF (reference sequence). In DNA form, the CDR3 reads TGTGCCACCAGCAGAGCGACAGGGGATCAAGAGACCCAGTACTTC. Translated, it gives CATSRATGDQETQYF.

The chain has TRBV20-1 and TRBJ1-5; D not resolved. Germline V gene lookup returns CDR1 DFQATT and CDR2 SNEGSKA (reference sequence). This CDR3 region has 14 residues. V shed 5 bases and J shed 0 bases, with 11 bases lying between them. CDR3 region: CSAQIPPSNQPQHF. Here the CDR3 DNA reads TGCAGTGCTCAAATCCCTCCTAGCAATCAGCCCCAGCATTTT.

J is TRBJ2-3 and V is TRBV20-1, with D possibly TRBD2 on 6 matching bases. Looked up from germline, CDR1 is DFQATT and CDR2 is SNEGSKA (reference sequence). The CDR3 has 16 residues. V lost 3 bases, J lost 5 bases, and 21 bases lay in between. DNA of the CDR3: TGCAGTGCTAGGGACACCGGGACCCGGGGGAGAGATACGCAGTATTTT. It translates to CSARDTGTRGRDTQYF.

The chain has TRBV7-6 and TRBJ2-1; 7 bases match TRBD2. CDR1 SGHVS and CDR2 FNYEAQ come from the germline V gene. With 1 base clipped from V and 9 bases from J, the junction kept 12 bases outside the gene matches. The CDR3 covers 16 residues. The CDR3 sequence: CASSLDGLGSFGEQFF. The CDR3 nucleotides are TGTGCCAGCAGCTTAGATGGACTAGGAAGTTTCGGTGAGCAGTTCTTC.

The CDR3 here is CASSQVPGFGEQYF. The CDR3 nucleotides read TGCGCCAGCAGCCAAGTTCCAGGGTTCGGTGAGCAGTACTTC. V gene TRBV4-3 combines with J gene TRBJ2-7; D is perhaps TRBD1 (5 bases). The CDR3 sequence is 14 residues long. The V gene lost 1 base and the J gene lost 7 bases, with 14 bases spanning the gap. Germline V gene sequence: CDR1 LGHNA, CDR2 YSLEER.

V usage is TRBV7-2 and J usage is TRBJ1-5; possibly TRBD1 for D (5 bases). The CDR3 spans 15 residues. CDR1 and CDR2 from the germline V gene are SGHTA and FQGNSA. V lost 5 bases and J lost 0, with 11 bases in between. The CDR3: CASSTGPNSNQPQHF. CDR3 sequence (DNA): TGTGCCAGCAGCACGGGACCGAATAGCAATCAGCCCCAGCATTTT.

The chain recombines TRBV3-1 with TRBJ2-1; 11 nucleotides align to TRBD2. Germline-derived CDR1 and CDR2 are LGHDT and YNNKEL (reference sequence). The CDR3 is made up of 16 amino acids. The ends lost 4 bases at V and 4 bases at J; junction bases unmatched: 6. DNA of the CDR3: TGTGCCAGCAGCCTCCTCACTAGCGGGAGTTACAATGAGCAGTTCTTC. Translation: CASSLLTSGSYNEQFF.

The V gene is TRBV29-1, the J gene TRBJ2-1; tentatively, D is TRBD2 (6 bases). This CDR3 has 13 residues. Germline CDR1 reads SQVTM; CDR2 reads ANQGSEA. The ends were cut back, 0 bases at V and 10 bases at J, with 13 bases in the middle. The DNA of the CDR3 is TGCAGCGTTGAAGATAGGGTGCGGGACGAGCAGTTCTTC. As protein: CSVEDRVRDEQFF.

J is TRBJ2-3 and V is TRBV5-1; D perhaps matches TRBD1 (6 bases). Trimming pared 1 base from V and 8 bases from J, leaving 11 bases between. This CDR3 region has 13 residues. CDR1 is SGHRS, CDR2 YFSETQ, per germline. CDR3 loop: CASSLTDSRTQYF. Here the CDR3 DNA reads TGCGCCAGCAGCTTGACGGACAGTCGTACGCAGTATTTT.

V usage is TRBV20-1 and J usage is TRBJ2-3, with 10 nucleotides matching TRBD2. V trimming: 7 bases; J trimming: 6 bases; junction bases outside the gene matches: 7. Germline CDR1 reads DFQATT; CDR2 reads SNEGSKA (reference sequence). The CDR3 extends over 13 amino acids. CDR3 DNA sequence: TGCAGTGGTCTACTAGCGGGGAGGGATACGCAGTATTTT. This sequence encodes CSGLLAGRDTQYF.

This chain joins TRBV29-1 and TRBJ2-7; D unresolved. The ends were cut back, 8 bases at V and 5 bases at J, with 13 bases in the middle. There are 11 residues in the CDR3. CDR1 and CDR2 (germline): SQVTM, ANQGSEA. CDR3 DNA: TGCAGCCCCTATTCTACCCACGAGCAGTACTTC. Encoded protein: CSPYSTHEQYF.

Here the CDR3 DNA reads TGCAGTGCCAACCGGGACAGGAGCTCTGGGGCCAACGTCCTGACTTTC. Translating it yields CSANRDRSSGANVLTF. The chain carries TRBV20-1 and TRBJ2-6; the match to TRBD1 covers 8 bases. CDR3 length equals 16 residues. Germline CDR1 and CDR2: DFQATT and SNEGSKA (reference sequence). Trimming cost V 6 bases and J 0 bases; bases outside gene matches: 7.

This chain links TRBV12-3 or TRBV12-4 with TRBJ2-2; TRBD1 might be the D (6 bases). The CDR3 has 14 amino acids. Between the trimmed V and J ends, which lost 5 bases and 4 bases, there was a span of 11 bases. The CDR3, as DNA: TGTGCCAGCAGTCAGGACAGTGGCACCGGGGAGCTGTTTTTT. Translation gives CASSQDSGTGELFF.

J is TRBJ2-3 and V is TRBV12-3 or TRBV12-4, with 12 bases matching TRBD2. The CDR3 runs 17 residues. V gave up 9 bases and J gave up 4 bases; unmatched junction bases: 14. Here the CDR3 DNA reads TGTGCCAGGCGGACTAGCGGGAATCTCCGGATCGCAGATACGCAGTATTTT. Translating gives CARRTSGNLRIADTQYF.

The V and J genes are TRBV29-1 and TRBJ1-2; TRBD1 matches 8 bases. Per germline, CDR1 SQVTM and CDR2 ANQGSEA. J was trimmed by 4 bases and V by 6 bases; bases with no gene match: 13. This CDR3 is 15 amino acids long. In nucleotides, the CDR3 is TGCAGCGTATCGAAGGTCAGGGGGCTATCCTATGGCTACACCTTC. This codes for CSVSKVRGLSYGYTF.

The chain has TRBV28 and TRBJ2-7; 11 nucleotides match TRBD2. Germline-derived CDR1 and CDR2 are MDHEN and SYDVKM. V was clipped by 5 bases and J by 1 base; unmatched bases: 1. CDR3 length: 14 amino acids. The CDR3 bases are TGTGCCAGCAGTCGACTAGCGGGATCCTACGAGCAGTACTTC. Its translation is CASSRLAGSYEQYF. The variable domain in full, with the rest retrieved from reference TRBV28 and TRBJ2-7, is DVKVTQSSRYLVKRTGEKVFLECVQDMDHENMFWYRQDPGLGLRLIYFSYDVKMKEKGDIPEGYSVSREKKERFSLILESASTNQTSMYLCASSRLAGSYEQYFGPGTRLTVT.

V usage is TRBV7-9 and J usage is TRBJ2-7; 8 positions match TRBD2. V gave up 5 bases and J gave up 3 bases; unmatched junction bases: 3. The V gene's germline CDR1 is SEHNR and CDR2 FQNEAQ (reference sequence). This CDR3 comprises 13 residues. The CDR3, as DNA: TGTGCCAGCAGCAGTAGCGGGAACTACGAGCAGTACTTC. Its translation is CASSSSGNYEQYF.

The gene calls are TRBV7-9 and TRBJ1-2; 10 nucleotides agree with TRBD1. Germline trimming cut 0 bases from V and 4 bases from J; bases unmatched to any gene: 2. This CDR3 has 15 residues. CDR1 is SEHNR and CDR2 is FQNEAQ in the germline V gene (reference sequence). CDR3 residues: CASSLARDRGYGYTF. CDR3 nucleotide sequence: TGTGCCAGCAGCTTAGCCCGGGACAGGGGCTATGGCTACACCTTC.

V is TRBV7-8 and J is TRBJ2-3; weak D call: TRBD2 (6 bases). This CDR3 is 16 amino acids long. CDR1 and CDR2 (germline): SGHVS, FQNEAQ. V lost 0 bases and J 5 bases, leaving 15 bases between the germline ends. The CDR3 loop reads CASSLASGAGGDTQYF. The CDR3 DNA sequence: TGTGCCAGCAGCTTAGCGAGCGGAGCCGGGGGAGATACGCAGTATTTT.

The chain employs TRBV11-2 and TRBJ2-7; D may be TRBD2 (7 bases). V lost 0 bases and J lost 7, with 16 bases in between. This CDR3 spans 15 amino acids. In germline, CDR1 is SGHAT, CDR2 FQNNGV. The CDR3 DNA is TGTGCCAGCAGCTTAGATCCGGGGGGCTGGGAAGAGCAGTACTTC. Residues: CASSLDPGGWEEQYF.

This chain links TRBV7-8 with TRBJ2-1, with TRBD2 matching 12 bases. The CDR3 has 16 residues. Germline lookup yields CDR1 SGHVS and CDR2 FQNEAQ. Losses at the gene ends were 1 base for V and 7 bases for J; bases not matched to a gene: 5. CDR3 coding DNA: TGTGCCAGCAGCTTAGGGACTAGCGGGACGGGGAATGAGCAGTTCTTC. It is translated as CASSLGTSGTGNEQFF. Filled out from reference TRBV7-8 and TRBJ2-1, the complete variable domain reads GAGVSQSPRYKVAKRGQDVALRCDPISGHVSLFWYQQALGQGPEFLTYFQNEAQLDKSGLPSDRFFAERPEGSVSTLKIQRTQQEDSAVYLCASSLGTSGTGNEQFFGPGTRLTVL.

The chain employs TRBV24-1 and TRBJ1-1; 9 nucleotides line up with TRBD1. The CDR3 has 15 amino acids. CDR1 and CDR2 (germline): KGHDR, SFDVKD. The V and J ends lost 2 bases and 5 bases, in that order; junction bases with no gene match: 5. The CDR3 coding sequence is TGTGCCACCAGTGATTCACAGGGGGCCGGGACTGAAGCTTTCTTT. As protein: CATSDSQGAGTEAFF.

The V gene is TRBV3-1, the J gene TRBJ2-7, with a possible D match to TRBD2 (5 bases). Germline lookup yields CDR1 LGHDT and CDR2 YNNKEL (reference sequence). CDR3 size: 13 residues. Deletions cut 1 base from V and 12 bases from J, with 16 bases between. The CDR3 region has the DNA TGTGCCAGCAGCCAAGGACATGGGAGACAAACGTACTTC. This translates into CASSQGHGRQTYF.

V and J are TRBV29-1 and TRBJ2-2; D remains unclear. The ends were cut back, 4 bases at V and 4 bases at J, with 10 bases in the middle. Germline V gene data show CDR1 as SQVTM and CDR2 as ANQGSEA. The CDR3 has 13 amino acids. CDR3 protein: CSVAAGPTGELFF. The CDR3 region has the DNA TGCAGCGTTGCGGCAGGTCCCACCGGGGAGCTGTTTTTT.

The genes are TRBV29-1 and TRBJ1-1; no reliable D call. V lost 7 bases to trimming and J lost 2 bases, with 11 bases between them. This CDR3 is 12 amino acids long. Germline-derived CDR1 and CDR2 are SQVTM and ANQGSEA. The CDR3 is CSATVGNTEAFF. In nucleotides, the CDR3 is TGCAGCGCAACAGTGGGAAACACTGAAGCTTTCTTT.

The CDR3 loop reads CASSHRESYEQYF. For the CDR3, the DNA is TGTGCCAGCAGCCATAGAGAGTCCTACGAGCAGTACTTC. The J gene is TRBJ2-7, the V gene TRBV3-1; D ambiguous. The V end was cut by 3 bases, the J end by 1 base, with 7 bases between. Germline-derived CDR1 and CDR2 are LGHDT and YNNKEL (reference sequence). The CDR3 consists of 13 residues.